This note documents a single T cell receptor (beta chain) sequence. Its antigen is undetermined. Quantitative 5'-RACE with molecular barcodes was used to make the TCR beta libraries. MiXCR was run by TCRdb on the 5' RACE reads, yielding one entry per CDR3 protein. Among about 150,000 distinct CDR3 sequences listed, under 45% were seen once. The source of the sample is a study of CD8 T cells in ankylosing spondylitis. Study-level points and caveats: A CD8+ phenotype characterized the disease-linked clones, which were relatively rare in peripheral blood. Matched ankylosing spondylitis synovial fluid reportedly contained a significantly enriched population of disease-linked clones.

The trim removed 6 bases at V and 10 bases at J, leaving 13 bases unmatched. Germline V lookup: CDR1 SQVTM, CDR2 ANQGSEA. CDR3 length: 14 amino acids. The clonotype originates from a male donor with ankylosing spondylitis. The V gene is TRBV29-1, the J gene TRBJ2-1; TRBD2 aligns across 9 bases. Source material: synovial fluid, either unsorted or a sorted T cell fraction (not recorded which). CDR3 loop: CSVESGRNFGEQFF. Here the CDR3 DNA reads TGCAGCGTGGAGAGCGGGAGGAATTTCGGGGAGCAGTTCTTC.